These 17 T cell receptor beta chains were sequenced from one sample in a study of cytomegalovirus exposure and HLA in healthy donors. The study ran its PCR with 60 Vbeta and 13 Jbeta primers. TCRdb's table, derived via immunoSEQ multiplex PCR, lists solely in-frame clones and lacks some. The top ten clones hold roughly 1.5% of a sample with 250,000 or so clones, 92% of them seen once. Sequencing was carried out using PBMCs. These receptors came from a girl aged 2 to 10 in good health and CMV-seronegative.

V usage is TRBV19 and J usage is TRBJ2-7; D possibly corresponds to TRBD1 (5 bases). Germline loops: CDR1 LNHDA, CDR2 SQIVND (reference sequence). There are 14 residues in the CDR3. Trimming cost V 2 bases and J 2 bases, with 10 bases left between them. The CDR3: CASSIQGIAYEQYF. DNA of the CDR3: TGTGCCAGTAGTATACAGGGTATTGCCTACGAGCAGTACTTC.

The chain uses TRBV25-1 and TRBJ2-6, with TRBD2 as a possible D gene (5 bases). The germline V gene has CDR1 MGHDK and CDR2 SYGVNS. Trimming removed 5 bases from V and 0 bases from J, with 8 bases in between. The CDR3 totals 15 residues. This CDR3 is CASSPTNSGANVLTF. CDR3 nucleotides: TGTGCCAGCAGTCCGACTAACTCTGGGGCCAACGTCCTGACTTTC. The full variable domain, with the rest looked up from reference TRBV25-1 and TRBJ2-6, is EADIYQTPRYLVIGTGKKITLECSQTMGHDKMYWYQQDPGMELHLIHYSYGVNSTEKGDLSSESTVSRIRTEHFPLTLESARPSHTSQYLCASSPTNSGANVLTFGAGSRLTVL.

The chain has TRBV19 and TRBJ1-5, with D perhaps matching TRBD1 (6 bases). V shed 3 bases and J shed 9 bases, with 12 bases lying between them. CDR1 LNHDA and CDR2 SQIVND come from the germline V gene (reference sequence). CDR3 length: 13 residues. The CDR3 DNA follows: TGTGCCAGTAGTATTACAGGGAGGGCGCCCCAGCATTTT. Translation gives CASSITGRAPQHF.

The CDR3 protein is CSAGQGYTTEAFF. CDR3 nucleotide sequence: TGCAGCGCCGGACAGGGGTATACCACTGAAGCTTTCTTT. The rearrangement uses TRBV29-1 and TRBJ1-1, with TRBD1 identical over 9 bases. The CDR3 is 13 amino acids. CDR1 is SQVTM, CDR2 ANQGSEA, per germline. Trimming took 7 bases from V and 4 from J; bases not matched to a gene: 7.

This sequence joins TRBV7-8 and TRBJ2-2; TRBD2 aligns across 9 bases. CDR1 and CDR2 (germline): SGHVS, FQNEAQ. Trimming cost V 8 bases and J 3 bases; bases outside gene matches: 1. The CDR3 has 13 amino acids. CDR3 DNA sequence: TGTGCCAGCGGCGGGAGGGACACCGGGGAGCTGTTTTTT. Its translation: CASGGRDTGELFF.

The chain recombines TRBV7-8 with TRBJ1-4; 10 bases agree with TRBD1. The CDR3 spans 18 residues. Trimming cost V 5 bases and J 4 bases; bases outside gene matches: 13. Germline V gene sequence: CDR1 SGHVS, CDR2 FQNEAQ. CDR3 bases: TGTGCCAGCAGCGAAACACCGGGACAGGGGACTCGTAATGAAAAACTGTTTTTT. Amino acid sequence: CASSETPGQGTRNEKLFF.

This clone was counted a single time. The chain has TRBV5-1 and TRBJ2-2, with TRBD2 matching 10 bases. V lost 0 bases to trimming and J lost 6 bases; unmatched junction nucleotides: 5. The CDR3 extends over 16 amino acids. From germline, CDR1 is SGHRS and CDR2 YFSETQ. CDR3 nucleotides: TGCGCCAGCAGCTTGGTGGGACTAGCGTATTCCGGGGAGCTGTTTTTT. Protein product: CASSLVGLAYSGELFF.

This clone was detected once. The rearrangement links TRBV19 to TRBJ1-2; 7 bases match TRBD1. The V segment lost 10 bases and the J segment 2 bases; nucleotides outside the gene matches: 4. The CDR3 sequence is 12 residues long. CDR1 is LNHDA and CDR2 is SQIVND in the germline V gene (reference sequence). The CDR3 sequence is CATKDRNYGYTF. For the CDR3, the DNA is TGTGCCACAAAGGACAGGAACTATGGCTACACCTTC. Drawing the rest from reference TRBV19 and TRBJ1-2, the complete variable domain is DGGITQSPKYLFRKEGQNVTLSCEQNLNHDAMYWYRQDPGQGLRLIYYSQIVNDFQKGDIAEGYSVSREKKESFPLTVTSAQKNPTAFYLCATKDRNYGYTFGSGTRLTVV.

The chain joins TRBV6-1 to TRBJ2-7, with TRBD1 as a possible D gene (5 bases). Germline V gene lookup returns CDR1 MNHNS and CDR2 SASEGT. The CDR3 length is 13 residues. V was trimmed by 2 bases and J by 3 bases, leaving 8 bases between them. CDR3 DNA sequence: TGTGCCAGCAGTGAACAGGGATACTACGAGCAGTACTTC. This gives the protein CASSEQGYYEQYF.

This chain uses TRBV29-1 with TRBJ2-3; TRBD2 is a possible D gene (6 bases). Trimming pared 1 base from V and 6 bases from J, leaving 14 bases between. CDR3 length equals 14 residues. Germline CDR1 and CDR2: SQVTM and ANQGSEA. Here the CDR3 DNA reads TGCAGCGTTGAAGGCGGGACTCCCGGCGATACGCAGTATTTT. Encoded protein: CSVEGGTPGDTQYF.

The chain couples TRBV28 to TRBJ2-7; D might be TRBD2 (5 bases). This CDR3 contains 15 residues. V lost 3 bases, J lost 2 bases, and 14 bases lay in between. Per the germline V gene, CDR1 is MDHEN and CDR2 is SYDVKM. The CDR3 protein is CASSFTGLLAYEQYF. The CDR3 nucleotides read TGTGCCAGCAGTTTCACCGGACTGTTAGCCTACGAGCAGTACTTC. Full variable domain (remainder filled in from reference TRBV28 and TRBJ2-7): DVKVTQSSRYLVKRTGEKVFLECVQDMDHENMFWYRQDPGLGLRLIYFSYDVKMKEKGDIPEGYSVSREKKERFSLILESASTNQTSMYLCASSFTGLLAYEQYFGPGTRLTVT.

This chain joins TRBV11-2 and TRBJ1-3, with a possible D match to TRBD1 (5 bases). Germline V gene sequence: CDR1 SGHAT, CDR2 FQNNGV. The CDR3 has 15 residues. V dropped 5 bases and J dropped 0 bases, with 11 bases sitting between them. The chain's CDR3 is CASSRLTASGNTIYF. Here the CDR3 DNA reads TGTGCCAGCAGCCGTTTGACAGCCTCTGGAAACACCATATATTTT.

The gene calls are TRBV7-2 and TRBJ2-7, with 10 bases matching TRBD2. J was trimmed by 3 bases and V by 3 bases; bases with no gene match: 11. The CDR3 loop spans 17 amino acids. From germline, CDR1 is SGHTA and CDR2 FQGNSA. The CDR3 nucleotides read TGTGCCAGCAGCTTTACCTCTAGCGGGAGTTTTAACTACGAGCAGTACTTC. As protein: CASSFTSSGSFNYEQYF.

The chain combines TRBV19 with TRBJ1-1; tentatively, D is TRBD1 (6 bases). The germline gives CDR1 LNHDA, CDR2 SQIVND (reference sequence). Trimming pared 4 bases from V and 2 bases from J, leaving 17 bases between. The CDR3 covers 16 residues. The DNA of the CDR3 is TGTGCCAGTAGTAACCGGCCCGACAGGACAAACACTGAAGCTTTCTTT. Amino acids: CASSNRPDRTNTEAFF. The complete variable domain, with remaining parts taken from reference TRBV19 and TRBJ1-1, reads DGGITQSPKYLFRKEGQNVTLSCEQNLNHDAMYWYRQDPGQGLRLIYYSQIVNDFQKGDIAEGYSVSREKKESFPLTVTSAQKNPTAFYLCASSNRPDRTNTEAFFGQGTRLTVV.

CDR3 residues: CASSPGVAWSEEQYF. CDR3 nucleotides: TGTGCCAGCAGCCCCGGAGTAGCTTGGTCGGAAGAGCAGTACTTC. The chain links TRBV11-2 to TRBJ2-7; D uncertain. Trimming took off 5 bases at V and 7 bases at J, with 21 bases between the two ends. Looked up from germline, CDR1 is SGHAT and CDR2 is FQNNGV. The CDR3 consists of 15 residues.

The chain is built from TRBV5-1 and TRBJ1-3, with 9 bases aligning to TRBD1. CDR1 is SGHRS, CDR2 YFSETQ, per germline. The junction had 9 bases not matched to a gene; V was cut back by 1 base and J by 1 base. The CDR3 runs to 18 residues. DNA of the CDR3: TGCGCCAGCAGCTTGCCAAGGACAGGGGACTTTTCTGGAAACACCATATATTTT. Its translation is CASSLPRTGDFSGNTIYF.

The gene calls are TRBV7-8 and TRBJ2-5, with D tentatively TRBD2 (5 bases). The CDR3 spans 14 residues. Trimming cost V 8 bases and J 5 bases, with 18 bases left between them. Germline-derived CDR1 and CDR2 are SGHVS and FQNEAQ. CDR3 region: CASSGLEIEETQYF. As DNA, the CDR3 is TGTGCCAGCTCCGGACTGGAGATAGAGGAGACCCAGTACTTC.